Presented here are 32 T cell receptor beta chains from one specimen sequenced in a study of low-dose radiotherapy and immunotherapy resistance in tumors. Gene-specific TRAV and TRBV primers were used for first-strand cDNA, covering alpha and beta chains. TCRs were amplified for 15 to 25 PCR cycles with a constant-region primer and V-primer adapter. Each CDR3 protein gets one entry after TCRdb re-called the reads with MiXCR. The top ten hold about 6% of the sample, which has some 16,000 distinct CDR3 sequences, about 70% seen once. Receptors originate from a human donor with advanced metastatic prostate, ovarian, gallbladder or colorectal cancer (not recorded which). This table probably holds off-target reads from a library built for another chain.

V and J are TRBV2 and TRBJ2-7; D is perhaps TRBD1 or TRBD2 (6 bases each). V was clipped by 3 bases and J by 0 bases, with 15 bases between them. CDR3 length: 16 amino acids. The V gene's germline CDR1 is SNHLY and CDR2 FYNNEI. CDR3 residues: CASSDFGGGVSYEQYF. The CDR3 nucleotides read TGTGCCAGCAGTGACTTCGGGGGCGGGGTCTCCTACGAGCAGTACTTC.

The V gene is TRBV6-2 or TRBV6-3, the J gene TRBJ2-3; D remains ambiguous. The CDR3 has 12 amino acids. Trimming removed 6 bases at V and 4 bases at J, with 8 bases between. Per germline, CDR1 MNHEY and CDR2 SVGEGT. In nucleotides, the CDR3 is TGTGCCAGCAGCCTACACCCAGATACGCAGTATTTT. The encoded protein is CASSLHPDTQYF.

J is TRBJ2-5 and V is TRBV29-1; tentative D call: TRBD1 (6 bases). CDR3 size: 11 residues. Germline values: CDR1 SQVTM, CDR2 ANQGSEA. For the CDR3, the DNA is TGCAGTGTACAGGGTCTAGAGACCCAGTACTTC. As protein: CSVQGLETQYF. Full variable domain (missing parts from reference TRBV29-1 and TRBJ2-5): SAVISQKPSRDICQRGTSLTIQCQVDSQVTMMFWYRQQPGQSLTLIATANQGSEATYESGFVIDKFPISRPNLTFSTLTVSNMSPEDSSIYLCSVQGLETQYFGPGTRLLVL.

This clonotype was counted a single time. The chain recombines TRBV18 with TRBJ1-2; 9 positions match TRBD1. This CDR3 is built from 13 residues. The V segment lost 4 bases and the J segment 6 bases; nucleotides outside the gene matches: 3. Per germline, CDR1 KGHSH and CDR2 LQKENI. The CDR3 reads CASSQDRGNGYTF. The DNA of the CDR3 is TGTGCCAGCTCACAAGACAGGGGGAATGGCTACACCTTC.

Points on this clonotype: The CDR3 ends on some other residue instead of the conserved phenylalanine or tryptophan, so this is likely a read error. No DNA is shown, since the ends of the CDR3 on it are uncertain; the CDR3 is the one TCRdb lists. The chain carries TRBV20-1 and TRBJ2-3; TRBD1 reflects the table's D call only, with no check against the DNA. The CDR3 comprises 15 residues, both ends counted. Germline CDR1 is DFQATT and CDR2 is SNEGSKA (reference sequence). CDR3 amino acids: CSARDIGVRAGAPRN.

The sample holds a few counts of this clonotype. This rearrangement joins TRBV29-1 to TRBJ2-7; 10 bases are shared with TRBD2. Germline V CDR1 and CDR2: SQVTM, ANQGSEA. The CDR3 sequence is 16 residues long. The junction had 7 bases not matched to a gene; V was cut back by 2 bases and J by 0 bases. The CDR3 DNA reads as TGCAGCGTTGAATTCCTAGCGGGAGACCCCTCCTACGAGCAGTACTTC. This gives the protein CSVEFLAGDPSYEQYF.

V is TRBV3-1 and J is TRBJ2-1; 7 positions match TRBD2. The germline V gene has CDR1 LGHDT and CDR2 YNNKEL (reference sequence). The CDR3 sequence is 16 residues long. The J segment lost 6 bases and the V segment lost 4 bases, leaving 12 bases of the junction unmatched. DNA for the CDR3: TGTGCCAGCAGCCGTCGAGCGGGGCGGGCGTCCAATGAGCAGTTCTTC. Residues: CASSRRAGRASNEQFF.

V and J are TRBV20-1 and TRBJ2-2; D unclear. The CDR3 is 11 residues long. Germline V gene data show CDR1 as DFQATT and CDR2 as SNEGSKA (reference sequence). Trimming stripped 6 bases from V and 6 bases from J, with 8 bases between. CDR3 DNA sequence: TGCAGTGCGCCCGGGCCCGGGGAGCTGTTTTTT. Its protein product is CSAPGPGELFF.

The genes are TRBV5-4 and TRBJ2-7; 10 bases line up with TRBD2. The J segment lost 1 base and the V segment lost 1 base, leaving 2 bases of the junction unmatched. Germline-derived CDR1 and CDR2 are SGHNT and YYREEE (reference sequence). This CDR3 region has 15 residues. In nucleotides, the CDR3 is TGTGCCAGCAGCTTGACGGGACTAGCGTCCTACGAGCAGTACTTC. Its translation: CASSLTGLASYEQYF. The complete variable domain, with remaining parts taken from reference TRBV5-4 and TRBJ2-7, reads ETGVTQSPTHLIKTRGQQVTLRCSSQSGHNTVSWYQQALGQGPQFIFQYYREEENGRGNFPPRFSGLQFPNYSSELNVNALELDDSALYLCASSLTGLASYEQYFGPGTRLTVT.

The count of this clonotype is one. A read error is possible here, since a much larger clone lies one base away. The chain combines TRBV29-1 with TRBJ2-7; perhaps TRBD2 as D (5 bases). The CDR3 length is 15 residues. Germline CDR1 and CDR2: SQVTM and ANQGSEA. The CDR3 reads CSVEPRRGLRREHYF. The CDR3 DNA is TGCAGCGTTGAACCCCGAAGAGGTCTACGTAGGGAGCATTACTTC.

This chain links TRBV28 with TRBJ2-5, with D perhaps TRBD2 (6 bases). The CDR3 runs 16 residues. Germline V gene data show CDR1 as MDHEN and CDR2 as SYDVKM. Trimming pared 2 bases from V and 4 bases from J, leaving 17 bases between. The CDR3 reads CASSLVAGTMGETQYF. In DNA, the CDR3 is TGTGCCAGCAGTTTAGTTGCGGGAACGATGGGAGAGACCCAGTACTTC. The complete variable domain, with remaining parts taken from reference TRBV28 and TRBJ2-5, reads DVKVTQSSRYLVKRTGEKVFLECVQDMDHENMFWYRQDPGLGLRLIYFSYDVKMKEKGDIPEGYSVSREKKERFSLILESASTNQTSMYLCASSLVAGTMGETQYFGPGTRLLVL.

The chain recombines TRBV27 with TRBJ2-2; the D gene could be TRBD1 or TRBD2 (5 bases each). Germline V gene sequence: CDR1 MNHEY, CDR2 SMNVEV (reference sequence). The CDR3 is 14 amino acids. The V end lost 5 bases, the J end lost 10 bases, and 17 bases lay between the germline ends. CDR3 in amino acids: CASSPQAGVVELFF. The CDR3 bases are TGTGCCAGCAGTCCACAGGCCGGGGTGGTGGAGCTGTTTTTT.

The CDR3 loop is CASSEDRHYEQYF. For the CDR3, the DNA is TGTGCCAGCAGTGAGGACAGACACTACGAGCAGTACTTC. The J gene is TRBJ2-7, the V gene TRBV2; D is possibly TRBD1 (6 bases). CDR3 length: 13 residues. Germline CDR1 SNHLY, CDR2 FYNNEI. V was trimmed by 3 bases and J by 3 bases, leaving 9 bases between them. The full variable domain, with the rest looked up from reference TRBV2 and TRBJ2-7, is EPEVTQTPSHQVTQMGQEVILRCVPISNHLYFYWYRQILGQKVEFLVSFYNNEISEKSEIFDDQFSVERPDGSNFTLKIRSTKLEDSAMYFCASSEDRHYEQYFGPGTRLTVT.

V gene TRBV10-3 combines with J gene TRBJ2-3; 7 nucleotides align to TRBD2. This CDR3 is built from 16 residues. J gave up 1 base and V 2 bases, and 6 bases lay outside the gene matches. CDR1 and CDR2 from the germline V gene are ENHRY and SYGVKD. CDR3 DNA sequence: TGTGCCATCAGTGAGAGGAGTGGGGGGGGCACAGATACGCAGTATTTT. This sequence encodes CAISERSGGGTDTQYF.

The chain recombines TRBV6-6 with TRBJ2-3, with D uncertain. The CDR3 totals 12 residues. Deletions cut 3 bases from V and 6 bases from J, with 7 bases between. Germline V lookup: CDR1 MNHNY, CDR2 SVGAGI (reference sequence). The CDR3 loop reads CASSYLDDTQYF. CDR3 nucleotides: TGTGCCAGCAGTTATCTAGATGATACGCAGTATTTT.

The chain couples TRBV7-6 to TRBJ1-4; D uncertain. Germline V CDR1 and CDR2: SGHVS, FNYEAQ. This CDR3 has 17 residues. V gave up 0 bases and J gave up 10 bases, with 21 bases separating them. CDR3 protein: CASSLAGTGGTFGKLFF. CDR3 nucleotides: TGTGCCAGCAGCTTAGCGGGAACCGGTGGCACTTTTGGAAAACTGTTTTTT.

This clonotype appeared once. The chain has TRBV18 and TRBJ1-2; D is perhaps TRBD1 (5 bases). The CDR3 is 15 residues long. Germline V gene lookup returns CDR1 KGHSH and CDR2 LQKENI. V shed 0 bases and J shed 2 bases, with 10 bases lying between them. CDR3 sequence: CASSPPAGTNYGYTF. The CDR3, as DNA: TGTGCCAGCTCACCACCTGCAGGGACGAACTATGGCTACACCTTC.

The rearrangement links TRBV6-6 to TRBJ1-1; no clear D. This CDR3 comprises 14 residues. The V and J ends lost 6 bases and 2 bases respectively, with 13 bases between them. Germline assignment: CDR1 MNHNY and CDR2 SVGAGI (reference sequence). In DNA form, the CDR3 reads TGTGCCAGCAGGACCCTGGCTATCAACACTGAAGCTTTCTTT. The encoded protein is CASRTLAINTEAFF.

The genes are TRBV12-3 or TRBV12-4 and TRBJ2-7; a weak D match, TRBD1 (6 bases). This CDR3 spans 15 amino acids. Trimming took off 9 bases at V and 1 base at J, with 19 bases between the two ends. The CDR3 sequence is CASQTRARGSYEQYF. CDR3 coding DNA: TGTGCCAGTCAAACCAGGGCCAGGGGATCCTACGAGCAGTACTTC.

This clonotype occurred a few times. The V gene is TRBV6-2 or TRBV6-3, the J gene TRBJ2-7; 10 bases align to TRBD2. Trimming at V came to 4 bases and at J to 3 bases, leaving 15 bases not matched to a gene. This CDR3 has 18 residues. CDR1 is MNHEY, CDR2 SVGEGT, per germline. CDR3 coding DNA: TGTGCCAGCAGTTCACCCATGTCCGGGACTAGCGTCGACTACGAGCAGTACTTC. Its protein product is CASSSPMSGTSVDYEQYF.

The chain recombines TRBV7-9 with TRBJ2-7; D is undetermined. Germline-derived CDR1 and CDR2 are SEHNR and FQNEAQ (reference sequence). The CDR3 runs to 11 residues. With 4 bases removed from V and 3 bases from J, the gap between germline ends came to 4 bases. CDR3 coding DNA: TGTGCCAGCAGCTCCTTCTACGAGCAGTACTTC. This translates into CASSSFYEQYF.

Only one count was recorded for this clonotype. V gene TRBV14 combines with J gene TRBJ1-3; D gene ambiguous. V lost 6 bases and J lost 0, with 9 bases in between. Germline CDR1 SGHDN, CDR2 FVKESK. CDR3 length: 14 residues. The CDR3 bases are TGTGCCAGCAGGACCGAAGGCTCTGGAAACACCATATATTTT. Protein sequence: CASRTEGSGNTIYF.

The table lists this clonotype with a few counts. This chain joins TRBV29-1 and TRBJ2-3, with 11 bases matching TRBD2. CDR3 length: 15 residues. Trimming removed 2 bases from V and 0 bases from J; junction bases left unmatched: 1. The germline gives CDR1 SQVTM, CDR2 ANQGSEA. The DNA for the CDR3 is TGCAGCGTTGAATCTAGCGGGGGGAGCACAGATACGCAGTATTTT. Translating gives CSVESSGGSTDTQYF.

Remarks on this clonotype: The junction departs from germline at one end; a sequencing error may be responsible. The chain is built from TRBV6-1 and TRBJ1-5, with D possibly matching TRBD1 (6 bases). Germline values: CDR1 MNHNS, CDR2 SASEGT. This CDR3 is built from 14 residues. CDR3 residues: CASREGTRNQPQHF. The CDR3 nucleotides read TGTGCCAGCAGGGAAGGGACACGCAATCAGCCCCAGCATTTT.

The CDR3 sequence: CASSSPDWGNSPLHF. The DNA of the CDR3 is TGTGCCAGCAGCTCTCCCGATTGGGGGAATTCACCCCTCCACTTT. The chain links TRBV28 to TRBJ1-6; tentative D call: TRBD1 (5 bases). The CDR3 loop spans 15 amino acids. Trimming pared 6 bases from V and 7 bases from J, leaving 16 bases between. The germline V gene has CDR1 MDHEN and CDR2 SYDVKM.

There are a few counts of this clonotype. The chain joins TRBV20-1 to TRBJ2-7; D remains unclear. The length of the CDR3 is 15 residues. V lost 3 bases to trimming and J lost 3 bases, with 18 bases between them. CDR1 DFQATT and CDR2 SNEGSKA come from the germline V gene (reference sequence). The CDR3 spells CSASTISTGFYEQYF. The CDR3 DNA reads as TGCAGTGCTAGCACCATTTCGACGGGCTTCTACGAGCAGTACTTC.

V is TRBV6-6 and J is TRBJ1-1, with D possibly TRBD1 on 6 matching bases. Trimming stripped 8 bases from V and 8 bases from J, with 24 bases between. CDR3 size: 15 residues. CDR1 and CDR2 (germline): MNHNY, SVGAGI (reference sequence). The CDR3 bases are TGTGCCAGCGAGAACCGGGACATCACTTCGACGGAAGCTTTCTTT. Translation gives CASENRDITSTEAFF.

The J gene is TRBJ2-2, the V gene TRBV6-2 or TRBV6-3; the match to TRBD2 covers 7 bases. CDR3 length: 15 residues. Germline V gene data show CDR1 as MNHEY and CDR2 as SVGEGT. Trimming took 6 bases from V and 5 from J; bases not matched to a gene: 9. This chain's CDR3 is CASRTGGTSTGELFF. CDR3 DNA sequence: TGTGCCAGCAGAACCGGGGGGACCTCAACCGGGGAGCTGTTTTTT.

The chain joins TRBV4-2 to TRBJ2-7; TRBD2 matches 9 bases. The CDR3 consists of 16 residues. The V segment lost 4 bases and the J segment 0 bases; nucleotides outside the gene matches: 7. CDR1 is LGHNA and CDR2 is YNFKEQ in the germline V gene. Here the CDR3 reads CASSPGTSKSSYEQYF. In DNA form, the CDR3 reads TGTGCCAGCAGCCCAGGGACTAGCAAAAGCTCCTACGAGCAGTACTTC.

V gene TRBV12-3 or TRBV12-4 combines with J gene TRBJ2-7; D unclear. The CDR3 is 13 amino acids. The V end was cut by 3 bases, the J end by 0 bases, with 6 bases between. The CDR3 protein is CASSLYSSYEQYF. CDR3 nucleotide sequence: TGTGCCAGCAGTTTGTACAGCTCCTACGAGCAGTACTTC.

The chain employs TRBV18 and TRBJ2-1; 14 bases fit TRBD2. Germline-derived CDR1 and CDR2 are KGHSH and LQKENI. The V and J ends lost 5 bases and 7 bases, in that order; junction bases with no gene match: 10. The CDR3 consists of 17 residues. The CDR3 coding sequence is TGTGCCAGCTCAGCGGGACTAGCGGGGGCCCGGGGAAATGAGCAGTTCTTC. This encodes CASSAGLAGARGNEQFF.

This clonotype appeared once. The V gene is TRBV28, the J gene TRBJ1-3; D call uncertain. V gave up 2 bases and J gave up 3 bases, with 14 bases separating them. The CDR3 extends over 16 amino acids. Germline V gives CDR1 MDHEN, CDR2 SYDVKM. For the CDR3, the DNA is TGTGCCAGCAGTTTAGGCAATAGGGTGTTTGGAAACACCATATATTTT. Translated: CASSLGNRVFGNTIYF.